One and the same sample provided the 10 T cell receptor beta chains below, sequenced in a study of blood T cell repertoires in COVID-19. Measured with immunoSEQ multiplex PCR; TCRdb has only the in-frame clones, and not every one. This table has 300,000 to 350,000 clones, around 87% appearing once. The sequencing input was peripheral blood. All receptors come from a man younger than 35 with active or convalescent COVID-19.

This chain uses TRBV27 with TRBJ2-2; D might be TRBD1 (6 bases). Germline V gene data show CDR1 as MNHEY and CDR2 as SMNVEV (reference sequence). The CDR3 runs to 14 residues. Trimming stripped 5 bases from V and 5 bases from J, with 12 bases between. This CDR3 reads CASSAGTPTGELFF. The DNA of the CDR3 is TGTGCCAGCAGTGCCGGGACACCTACCGGGGAGCTGTTTTTT.

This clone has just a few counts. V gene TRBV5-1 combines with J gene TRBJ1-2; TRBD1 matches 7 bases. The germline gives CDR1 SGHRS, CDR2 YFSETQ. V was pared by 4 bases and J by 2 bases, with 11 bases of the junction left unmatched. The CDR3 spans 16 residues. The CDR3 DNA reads TGCGCCAGCAGCACCCTGGAGGGGGCTAGCAACTATGGCTACACCTTC. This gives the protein CASSTLEGASNYGYTF.

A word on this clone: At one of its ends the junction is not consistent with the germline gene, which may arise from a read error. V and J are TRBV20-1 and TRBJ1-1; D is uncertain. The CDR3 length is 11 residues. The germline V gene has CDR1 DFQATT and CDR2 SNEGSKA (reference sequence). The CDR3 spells CSARGTSGSQF. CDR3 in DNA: TGCAGTGCTAGAGGGACGAGCGGGAGTCAGTTT.

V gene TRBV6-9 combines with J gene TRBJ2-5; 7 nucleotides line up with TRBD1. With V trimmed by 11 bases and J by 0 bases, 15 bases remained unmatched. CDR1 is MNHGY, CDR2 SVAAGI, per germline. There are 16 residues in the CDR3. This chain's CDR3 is CAFRDSFLPYQETQYF. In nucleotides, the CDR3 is TGTGCCTTCCGGGACAGCTTTTTACCGTACCAAGAGACCCAGTACTTC.

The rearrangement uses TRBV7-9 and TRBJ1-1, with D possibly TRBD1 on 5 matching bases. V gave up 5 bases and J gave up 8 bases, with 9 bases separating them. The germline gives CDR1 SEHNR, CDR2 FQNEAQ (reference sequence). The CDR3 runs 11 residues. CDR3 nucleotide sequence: TGTGCCAGCAGCGGGCGGGGGGAAGCTTTCTTT. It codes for CASSGRGEAFF.

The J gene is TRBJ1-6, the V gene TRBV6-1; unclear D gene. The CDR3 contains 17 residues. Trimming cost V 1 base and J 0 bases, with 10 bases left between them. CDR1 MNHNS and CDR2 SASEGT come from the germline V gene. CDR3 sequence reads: CASSEVPPSSYNSPLHF. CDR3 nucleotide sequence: TGTGCCAGCAGTGAAGTCCCCCCGAGCTCCTATAATTCACCCCTCCACTTT.

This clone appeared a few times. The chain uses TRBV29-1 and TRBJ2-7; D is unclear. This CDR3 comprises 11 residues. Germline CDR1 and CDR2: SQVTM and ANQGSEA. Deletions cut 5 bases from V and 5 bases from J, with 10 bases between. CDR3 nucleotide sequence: TGCAGCGTTTGGCAGGTCCACGAGCAGTACTTC. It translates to CSVWQVHEQYF.

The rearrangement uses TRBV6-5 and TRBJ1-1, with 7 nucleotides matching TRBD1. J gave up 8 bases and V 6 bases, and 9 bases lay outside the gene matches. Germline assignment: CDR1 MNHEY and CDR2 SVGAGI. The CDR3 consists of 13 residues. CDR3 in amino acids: CASSQGEQLEAFF. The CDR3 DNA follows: TGTGCCAGCAGCCAGGGGGAGCAATTAGAAGCTTTCTTT.

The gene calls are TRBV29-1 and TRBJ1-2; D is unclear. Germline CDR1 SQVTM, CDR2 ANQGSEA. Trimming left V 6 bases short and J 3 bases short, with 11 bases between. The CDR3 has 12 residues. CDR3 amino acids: CSVSGGDYGYTF. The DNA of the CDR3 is TGCAGCGTGTCCGGAGGAGACTATGGCTACACCTTC.

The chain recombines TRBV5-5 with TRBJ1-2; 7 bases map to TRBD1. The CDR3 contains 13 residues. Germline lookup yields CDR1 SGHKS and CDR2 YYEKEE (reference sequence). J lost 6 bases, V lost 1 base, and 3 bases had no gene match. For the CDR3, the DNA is TGTGCCAGCAGCTTGTATCAGGGGGATGGCTACACCTTC. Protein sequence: CASSLYQGDGYTF.